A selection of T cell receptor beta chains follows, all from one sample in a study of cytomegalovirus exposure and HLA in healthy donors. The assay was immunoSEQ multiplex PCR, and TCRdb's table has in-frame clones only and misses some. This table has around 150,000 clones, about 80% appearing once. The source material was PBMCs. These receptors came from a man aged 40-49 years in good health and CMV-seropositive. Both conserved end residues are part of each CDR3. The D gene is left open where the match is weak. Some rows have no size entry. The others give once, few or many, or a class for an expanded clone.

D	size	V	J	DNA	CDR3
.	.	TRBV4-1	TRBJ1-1	TGCGCCAGCAGCCGATTTGGGACAAGGGATACGGGGAACACTGAAGCTTTCTTT	CASSRFGTRDTGNTEAFF
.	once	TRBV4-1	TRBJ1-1	TGCGCCAGCAGCCTACTCTCTGGGACTGCTGAAGCTTTCTTT	CASSLLSGTAEAFF
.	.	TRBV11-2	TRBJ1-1	TGTGCCAGCAGCTTCCGGGGGACGGCCACTGAAGCTTTCTTT	CASSFRGTATEAFF
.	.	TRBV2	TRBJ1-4	TGTGCCAGCAGTGCAGGGGCGCTTACCGCTTTT	CASSAGALTAF
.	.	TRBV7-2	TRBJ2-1	TGTGCCAGCAGCAACCGGAGGAACAATGAGCAGTTCTTC	CASSNRRNNEQFF
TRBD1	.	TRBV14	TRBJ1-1	TGTGCCAGCAGCCAAGATCTAGGACAGGCCCATGAAGCTTTCTTT	CASSQDLGQAHEAFF
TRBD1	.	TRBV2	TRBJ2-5	TGTGCCAGCAGTGTATCCAGGGGGCGACGGGAGACCCAGTACTTC	CASSVSRGRRETQYF
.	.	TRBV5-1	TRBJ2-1	TGCGCCAGCAGCTTGGGTAACTCGCCCTCCTACAATGAGCAGTTCTTC	CASSLGNSPSYNEQFF
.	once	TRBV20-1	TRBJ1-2	TGCAGCGTTGACAGGCCCTATGGCTACACCTTC	CSVDRPYGYTF
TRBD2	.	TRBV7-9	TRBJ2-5	TGTGCCAGCAGCTTAAGCGCCGGGGGGGCCTTTTCCGAGACCCAGTACTTC	CASSLSAGGAFSETQYF
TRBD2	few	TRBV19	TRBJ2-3	TGTGCCAGTAGTATGCTAGCGGGGGGGCAACATACGCAGTATTTT	CASSMLAGGQHTQYF
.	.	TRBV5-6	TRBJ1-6	TGTGCCAGCAGCTTGTCGACAGTAAGCTCCTATAATTCACCCCTCCACTTT	CASSLSTVSSYNSPLHF
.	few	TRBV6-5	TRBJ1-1	TGTGCCAGCAGTTACGGCTGGAACACTGAAGCTTTCTTT	CASSYGWNTEAFF
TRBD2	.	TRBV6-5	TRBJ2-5	TGTGCCAGCAGTTACAGGGGAGGGGAGACCCAGTACTTC	CASSYRGGETQYF
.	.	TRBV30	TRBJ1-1	TGTGCCTGGACACTCGAGACTAACACTGAAGCTTTCTTT	CAWTLETNTEAFF
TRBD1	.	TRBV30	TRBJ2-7	TGTGCCTGGAGGCGGACAGGGGTGACCTACGAGCAGTACTTC	CAWRRTGVTYEQYF
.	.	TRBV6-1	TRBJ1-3	TGTGCCAGCAGGCACAGCTCTGGAAACACCATATATTTT	CASRHSSGNTIYF
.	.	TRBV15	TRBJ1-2	TGTGCCACCAGCCCCCAGGGGTCCTATGGCTACACCTTC	CATSPQGSYGYTF
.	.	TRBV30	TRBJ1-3	TGTGCCTGGTCGCTTGGGCCCGGAAACACCATATATTTT	CAWSLGPGNTIYF
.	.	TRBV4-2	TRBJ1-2	TGTGCCAGCAGCCAAGAAACTGCCTATGGCTACACCTTC	CASSQETAYGYTF
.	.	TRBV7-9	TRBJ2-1	TGTGCCAGCAGCGTCCTACAGTTCTTC	CASSVLQFF
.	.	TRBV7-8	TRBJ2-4	TGTGCCAGCAGCCCATCAGGGGAAGAAGCGTATTACAACATTCAGTACTTC	CASSPSGEEAYYNIQYF
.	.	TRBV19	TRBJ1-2	TGTGCCAGTAGTATAGAAGAGGCCTATGGCTACACCTTC	CASSIEEAYGYTF
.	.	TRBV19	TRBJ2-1	TGTGCCAGTAGTATAGACAGATCCTACAATGAGCAGTTCTTC	CASSIDRSYNEQFF
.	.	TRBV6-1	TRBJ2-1	TGTGCCAGCAGTGGGGGAGAGGCAGCCAGGAATGAGCAGTTCTTC	CASSGGEAARNEQFF
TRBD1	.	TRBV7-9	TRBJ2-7	TGTTCCAGCACCCTTATGAGGGGGCAGGGGAGATACGAGCAGTACTTC	CSSTLMRGQGRYEQYF
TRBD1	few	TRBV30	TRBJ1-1	TGTGCCTGGAGGGAGGGACAGGGGCTGATTGCTTTCTTT	CAWREGQGLIAFF
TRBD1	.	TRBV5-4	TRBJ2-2	TGTGCCAGCCACCCAAGACAGGGGGCGAACACCGGGGAGCTGTTTTTT	CASHPRQGANTGELFF
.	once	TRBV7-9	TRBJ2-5	TGTGCCAGCAGCCCGGCGGGCTTACAAGAGACCCAGTACTTC	CASSPAGLQETQYF
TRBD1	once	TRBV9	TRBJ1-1	TGTGCCAGCAGCCCCGGACAGGGGAAGGCTTTCTTT	CASSPGQGKAFF
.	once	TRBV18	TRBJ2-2	TGTGCCAGCTCACCTAGGACAGCGAACACCGGGGAGCTGTTTTTT	CASSPRTANTGELFF
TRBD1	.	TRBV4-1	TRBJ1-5	TGCGCCAGCAGTCCAAATCGAAGGACAGGGGGCAATCAGCCCCAGCATTTT	CASSPNRRTGGNQPQHF
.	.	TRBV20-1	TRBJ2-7	TGCAGTGCTCGAAGCGGCGAGCAGTACTTC	CSARSGEQYF
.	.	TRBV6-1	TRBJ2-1	TGTGCCAGCAGGGCCTCCTACAATGAGCAGTTCTTC	CASRASYNEQFF
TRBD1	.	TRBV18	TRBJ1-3	TGTGCCAGCTCCCACCCTGGGCAGGACAGGGAAGAACGGGCTGGAAACACCATATATTTT	CASSHPGQDREERAGNTIYF
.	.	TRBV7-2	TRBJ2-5	TGTGCCAGCAGCTTTCAGATCCAAGAGACCCAGTACTTC	CASSFQIQETQYF
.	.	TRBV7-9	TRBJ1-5	TGTGCCAGCAGCTTAGATCCTTATAATCATCAGCCCCAGCATTTT	CASSLDPYNHQPQHF
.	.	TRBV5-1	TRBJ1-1	TGCGCCAGCAGCCCGCCGAGTGTGAACACTGAAGCTTTCTTT	CASSPPSVNTEAFF
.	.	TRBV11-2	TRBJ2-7	TGTGCCAGCAGCTTAGCTTCTGCTAACTACGAGCAGTACTTC	CASSLASANYEQYF
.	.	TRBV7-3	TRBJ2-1	TGTGCCAGCAGCTTATCCGCAGACAATGAGCAGTTCTTC	CASSLSADNEQFF
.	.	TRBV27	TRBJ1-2	TGTGCCAGCAGACCAGGACCACAGGCTCTCTATGGCTACACCTTC	CASRPGPQALYGYTF
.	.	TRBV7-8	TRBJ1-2	TGTGCCAGCAGCTTTTCGGCGGGGTGGTATGGCTACACCTTC	CASSFSAGWYGYTF
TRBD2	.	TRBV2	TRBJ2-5	TGTGCCCGGTCAGCGGGAGTCGAGACCCAGTACTTC	CARSAGVETQYF
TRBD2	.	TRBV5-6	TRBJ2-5	TGTGCCAGCAGCCCGGGAGCGGGAGTTTTCTTGGAGACCCAGTACTTC	CASSPGAGVFLETQYF
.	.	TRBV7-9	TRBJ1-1	TGTGCCAGCCGCGGGGAAACTGAAGCTTTCTTT	CASRGETEAFF